The T cell receptor (beta chain) described here comes from a study of PD-1 blockade in classical Hodgkin lymphoma. This CDR3 contains 16 residues. J lost 5 bases, V lost 2 bases, and 7 bases had no gene match. The germline V gene has CDR1 SGDLS and CDR2 YYNGEE. Study-wide points: According to reports, newly diagnosed patients had lower baseline TCR diversity than healthy donors, and relapsed/refractory patients had lower baseline TCR diversity still. Repertoire difference causes, possibly disease activity or prior therapy, remain undefined. TCR diversity rose significantly by C4D1 in CD4+ but not CD8+ cells.

With respect to this clone: The antigen is undetermined.

As to time point: cycle 4 day 1 (C4D1), after less than seven weeks of nivolumab. Every single patient, without exception, relapsed after autologous stem cell transplantation, and brentuximab vedotin exposure varied. The assay was immunoSEQ multiplex PCR, and TCRdb's table has in-frame clones only and misses some. The data contain some 93,000 clones, around four fifths of them singletons. The TCR comes from a human donor with classical Hodgkin lymphoma. The gene calls are TRBV9 and TRBJ2-1; 10 bases line up with TRBD1. Specimen: peripheral blood mononuclear cells (PBMCs), collected before the fourth cycle of nivolumab. The CDR3 loop reads CASSVPRTGGDNEQFF. In DNA, the CDR3 is TGTGCCAGCAGCGTCCCACGGACAGGGGGGGACAATGAGCAGTTCTTC.